This T cell receptor (beta chain) was identified during a study of cytomegalovirus exposure and HLA in healthy donors. As for the study in general: A later analysis reported the approximately 120 validation repertoires used the same platform as the 550 to 700 first-cohort repertoires.

The approximately 120-subject validation cohort, separate from the approximately 640-subject first cohort, included the donors. Measured with immunoSEQ multiplex PCR; TCRdb has only the in-frame clones, and not every one. This sample has some 110,000 clones, with about 85% found just once. In regard to this clone: Its antigen remains unknown.

Looked up from germline, CDR1 is ENHRY and CDR2 is SYGVKD. The CDR3 length is 12 residues. V lost 6 bases and J lost 3, with 5 bases in between. Study-wide points: Most observed TCR sequences were rare, whereas some public TCRs were detected in many donors. The authors enumerated around 150 TCR beta chains as linked to cytomegalovirus.

This TCR came from a woman aged 18-29 years in good health and CMV-seropositive. The sample comprised PBMCs. The chain has TRBV10-3 and TRBJ1-4; D ambiguous. The CDR3 loop reads CAISVSNEKLFF. CDR3 coding DNA: TGTGCCATCAGCGTCTCTAATGAAAAACTGTTTTTT.